Sequencing of this TCR beta chain was carried out in a study of identical twins. TCRdb reprocessed the 5' RACE reads with MiXCR, giving one entry per CDR3 protein. The sample gives roughly 500,000 distinct CDR3 sequences, less than 25% of which show up once; 0.75% to 0.95% is in the top ten. The germline gives CDR1 DFQATT, CDR2 SNEGSKA (reference sequence). The CDR3 is 14 amino acids. Trimming stripped 1 base from V and 2 bases from J, with 9 bases between. The same data also contributed to another study, on T cells expressing NK-cell markers.

The sequencing sample was made of CD4+ T cells sorted from blood. The TCR comes from a woman aged 18 to 35 in good health. The V call is TRBV20-1, the J call TRBJ1-5; D ambiguous. CDR3 in DNA: TGCAGTGCTAGAGTTAGAACAGGCAATCAGCCCCAGCATTTT. Encoded protein: CSARVRTGNQPQHF.